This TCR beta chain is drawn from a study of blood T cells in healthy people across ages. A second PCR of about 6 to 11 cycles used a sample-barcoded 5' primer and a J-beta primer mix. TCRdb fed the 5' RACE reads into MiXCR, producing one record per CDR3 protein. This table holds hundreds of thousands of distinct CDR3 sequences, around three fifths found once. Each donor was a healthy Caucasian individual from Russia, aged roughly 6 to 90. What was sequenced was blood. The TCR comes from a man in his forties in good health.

The CDR3 DNA follows: TGTGCCAGCAGCTTGAACCGGATGCGAGGCTACACCTTC. Amino acid sequence: CASSLNRMRGYTF. J is TRBJ1-2 and V is TRBV5-6; no clear D gene. The germline V gene encodes CDR1 SGHDT and CDR2 YYEEEE. The CDR3 runs 13 residues. V was clipped by 1 base and J by 8 bases, with 12 bases between them.